This T cell receptor (beta chain) emerged from a study of coeliac disease. Whole-study context: Without high-resolution HLA typing, biased TRBV7-2 usage was queried.

Repertoires were generated with immunoSEQ multiplex PCR, while TCRdb's copy carries only in-frame clones and drops some. The sample contains thousands of clones, about two thirds of which appear only once. Remarks on this clone: What it binds is not known.

Deletions cut 5 bases from V and 5 bases from J, with 19 bases between. CDR1 is LNHDA and CDR2 is SQIVND in the germline V gene (reference sequence). The CDR3 covers 16 residues. Notes on the study in general: Most TRB amino acid sequences occurred in only one sample. Published gliadin-specific TRB sequences appeared in about 55% of the 18 coeliac samples, 1 of 6 controls. Active celiac intraepithelial and lamina propria samples had lower TRB and TRG clonality than control samples.

The sample comprised lamina propria lymphocytes from the gut. The rearrangement links TRBV19 to TRBJ1-5; maybe TRBD1 (6 bases). This TCR was sampled from a woman under 30 with active celiac disease. CDR3 sequence: CASSVWTAEADQPQHF. The CDR3 DNA is TGTGCCAGTAGTGTATGGACAGCTGAGGCCGATCAGCCCCAGCATTTT.